Below are 23 T cell receptor beta chains sequenced from a single sample in a study of blood T cells in healthy people across ages. Combining a sample-barcoded 5' primer with a J-beta primer mix, a second PCR ran for roughly 6 to 12 cycles. TCRdb reprocessed the 5' RACE reads via MiXCR and lists one record per CDR3 protein. Altogether 1.5 million to 2 million distinct CDR3 sequences are present, around 48% being singletons, with the ten largest covering 2.1%. Source material: blood. The receptors shown here come from a woman aged 40 to 50 in good health.

The chain combines TRBV5-5 with TRBJ1-4; no reliable D call. V lost 2 bases and J lost 4, with 12 bases in between. The CDR3 runs 15 residues. Germline assignment: CDR1 SGHKS and CDR2 YYEKEE (reference sequence). CDR3 region: CASSFQPPGNEKLFF. In nucleotides, the CDR3 is TGTGCCAGCAGCTTTCAGCCGCCGGGTAATGAAAAACTGTTTTTT.

This clonotype has only a few counts. The chain is built from TRBV4-1 and TRBJ2-6; D remains ambiguous. V lost 3 bases, J lost 2 bases, and 17 bases lay in between. Germline V gives CDR1 MGHRA, CDR2 YSYEKL. The CDR3 has 18 amino acids. The CDR3: CASSQDPMGGPGANVLTF. The CDR3 region has the DNA TGCGCCAGCAGCCAGGATCCCATGGGTGGGCCTGGGGCCAACGTCCTGACTTTC.

The chain joins TRBV6-1 to TRBJ1-6; possible D gene TRBD1, 5 bases. This CDR3 is 14 amino acids long. The germline V gene has CDR1 MNHNS and CDR2 SASEGT. Trimming removed 9 bases from V and 6 bases from J, with 15 bases in between. The CDR3 coding sequence is TGTGCCAGTGTTCCGGGGCCGACTAATTCACCCCTCCACTTT. Translating it yields CASVPGPTNSPLHF.

This clonotype turned up a few times. V usage is TRBV7-9 and J usage is TRBJ2-5; D ambiguous. The better agreement between TRBJ2-7 and the DNA end casts doubt on the J call. The CDR3 spans 12 residues. Germline V CDR1 and CDR2: SEHNR, FQNEAQ (reference sequence). This CDR3 is CASSLSFGEQYF. DNA for the CDR3: TGTGCCAGCAGTCTCAGTTTTGGCGAGCAGTACTTC.

The CDR3 spells CASSPPGGRTDTQYF. CDR3 nucleotide sequence: TGTGCCAGCAGCCCTCCGGGGGGGCGCACAGATACGCAGTATTTT. V gene TRBV7-9 combines with J gene TRBJ2-3; 8 bases agree with TRBD2. CDR3 length: 15 residues. Germline V gene data show CDR1 as SEHNR and CDR2 as FQNEAQ (reference sequence). The J segment lost 1 base and the V segment lost 5 bases, leaving 5 bases of the junction unmatched.

The chain links TRBV24-1 to TRBJ2-1; a weak D match, TRBD2 (6 bases). Per the germline V gene, CDR1 is KGHDR and CDR2 is SFDVKD. V lost 1 base to trimming and J lost 8 bases, with 17 bases between them. The CDR3 is 16 amino acids. CDR3 sequence (DNA): TGTGCCACCAGTGATTTTAAGCGGGCTCCCAGAGATGAGCAGTTCTTC. It is translated as CATSDFKRAPRDEQFF.

This clonotype was observed a few times. The chain uses TRBV4-3 and TRBJ2-1, with D maybe TRBD2 (5 bases). This CDR3 is 16 amino acids long. CDR1 and CDR2 from the germline V gene are LGHNA and YSLEER. V lost 0 bases to trimming and J lost 0 bases, with 9 bases between them. The CDR3: CASSQEDRGSYNEQFF. Written as DNA, the CDR3 is TGCGCCAGCAGCCAAGAGGACCGGGGCTCCTACAATGAGCAGTTCTTC.

The chain employs TRBV7-2 and TRBJ2-3; D possibly corresponds to TRBD1 (5 bases). Germline V gene data show CDR1 as SGHTA and CDR2 as FQGNSA. The CDR3 totals 17 residues. Trimming took off 5 bases at V and 6 bases at J, with 24 bases between the two ends. CDR3 in DNA: TGTGCCAGCAGCACACGAACCAGGTGGCAGGGCAGGGATACGCAGTATTTT. It is translated as CASSTRTRWQGRDTQYF.

The chain couples TRBV27 to TRBJ2-5, with 9 bases identical to TRBD1. The DNA end lines up better with TRBJ2-7; the J call may be wrong. The CDR3 has 14 amino acids. CDR1 is MNHEY, CDR2 SMNVEV, per germline (reference sequence). The CDR3 DNA follows: TGTGCCAGCAGTTGGGACAGGGCAGCCTACGAGCAGTACTTC. It codes for CASSWDRAAYEQYF.

The V and J genes are TRBV4-2 and TRBJ2-5, with a tentative D call TRBD1 (7 bases). CDR3 length: 17 residues. Germline CDR1 LGHNA, CDR2 YNFKEQ. The V end lost 1 base, the J end lost 0 bases, and 15 bases lay between the germline ends. In DNA form, the CDR3 reads TGTGCCAGCAGCCAAGTCCAGGGGGGACAATACCAAGAGACCCAGTACTTC. Amino acid sequence: CASSQVQGGQYQETQYF.

This clonotype was found many times. The chain employs TRBV27 and TRBJ2-7; tentatively, D is TRBD1 (6 bases). V gave up 4 bases and J gave up 0 bases, with 7 bases separating them. CDR3 length: 13 amino acids. CDR1 is MNHEY and CDR2 is SMNVEV in the germline V gene (reference sequence). The CDR3 is CASSWDISYEQYF. The CDR3 region has the DNA TGTGCCAGCAGTTGGGACATCTCCTACGAGCAGTACTTC.

The gene calls are TRBV28 and TRBJ2-5, with 7 bases matching TRBD1. Germline V gene data show CDR1 as MDHEN and CDR2 as SYDVKM. V shed 7 bases, J shed 5 bases, and the junction held 7 bases outside the gene matches. This CDR3 has 13 residues. The DNA for the CDR3 is TGTGCCAGCACCGGACAGGTTCCGGAGACCCAGTACTTC. This encodes CASTGQVPETQYF.

This chain connects TRBV27 to TRBJ1-6; 7 bases are a match to TRBD1. The CDR3 extends over 16 amino acids. Germline V lookup: CDR1 MNHEY, CDR2 SMNVEV (reference sequence). V shed 7 bases, J shed 5 bases, and the junction held 11 bases outside the gene matches. In nucleotides, the CDR3 is TGTGCCAGCACCCAGACAGGGACAGTCAATAATTCACCCCTCCACTTT. Amino acid sequence: CASTQTGTVNNSPLHF.

This clonotype was observed a few times. Germline and junction disagree at one end, which may indicate a read error. This chain uses TRBV7-7 with TRBJ2-1, with 10 nucleotides matching TRBD1. The CDR3 contains 13 residues. CDR1 and CDR2 (germline): SSHAT, FNYEAQ (reference sequence). In DNA form, the CDR3 reads TGTGCTAGCAGCACGGACAGGGGGGCTGAGCAGTTCTTC. Translated: CASSTDRGAEQFF.

This clonotype occurred once. At one end, the junction sequence differs from germline, possibly due to a read error. This chain connects TRBV27 to TRBJ2-1, with D possibly being TRBD1 or TRBD2 (5 bases each). This CDR3 is 18 amino acids long. Germline CDR1 is MNHEY and CDR2 is SMNVEV (reference sequence). CDR3 bases: TGTGCCAGCAGCTTATCACTTGGTCAGGGACCGGGGAACAATGAGCAGTTCTTC. Encoded protein: CASSLSLGQGPGNNEQFF.

The rearrangement joins TRBV6-5 to TRBJ2-1, with TRBD2 matching 8 bases. Looked up from germline, CDR1 is MNHEY and CDR2 is SVGAGI. Trimming took 6 bases from V and 6 from J; bases not matched to a gene: 10. The CDR3 is made up of 15 amino acids. CDR3 bases: TGTGCCAGCAGCTCCGGGGGGGTTTGGGTCAATGAGCAGTTCTTC. It specifies CASSSGGVWVNEQFF.

This sequence joins TRBV2 and TRBJ2-3, with 9 nucleotides matching TRBD2. The CDR3 consists of 17 residues. Germline assignment: CDR1 SNHLY and CDR2 FYNNEI. The V gene end was trimmed by 7 bases and the J gene end by 2 bases; junction bases not matched to a gene: 13. This CDR3 is CASKGITSGRNTDTQYF. CDR3 nucleotides: TGTGCCAGCAAAGGTATCACTAGCGGGCGAAACACAGATACGCAGTATTTT.

This chain connects TRBV5-6 to TRBJ1-2; D ambiguous. Germline-derived CDR1 and CDR2 are SGHDT and YYEEEE. The CDR3 has 12 residues. The V end was cut by 1 base, the J end by 7 bases, with 8 bases between. As DNA, the CDR3 is TGTGCCAGCAGCTTGACATTCGCTGGCTACACCTTC. It is translated as CASSLTFAGYTF.

This clonotype was detected ten times or more. The chain links TRBV20-1 to TRBJ1-2; 7 bases fit TRBD1. The ends lost 3 bases at V and 4 bases at J; junction bases unmatched: 8. This CDR3 is 14 amino acids long. CDR1 is DFQATT, CDR2 SNEGSKA, per germline (reference sequence). The CDR3 region has the DNA TGCAGTGCTAGGGGGGGACAGTCTACCTATGGCTACACCTTC. Protein: CSARGGQSTYGYTF.

The CDR3 DNA reads as TGTGCCAGCAGCTTATTTGTCCCGGCAGGGGGGGATGAGCAGTTCTTC. This sequence encodes CASSLFVPAGGDEQFF. V and J are TRBV11-2 and TRBJ2-1; D may match TRBD1 or TRBD2 (7 bases each). Germline values: CDR1 SGHAT, CDR2 FQNNGV. CDR3 size: 16 residues. V lost 2 bases and J 8 bases, leaving 19 bases between the germline ends.

This clonotype was recorded once. The rearrangement links TRBV28 to TRBJ1-2; D might be TRBD1 (5 bases). The CDR3 spans 14 residues. The V and J ends lost 5 bases and 8 bases respectively, with 18 bases between them. Germline V gene lookup returns CDR1 MDHEN and CDR2 SYDVKM. The CDR3 DNA reads as TGTGCCAGCAGTCCGAGCTCACGACAGAGGGGCTACACCTTC. It codes for CASSPSSRQRGYTF.

The gene calls are TRBV5-1 and TRBJ2-7; TRBD2 matches 8 bases. Germline CDR1 and CDR2: SGHRS and YFSETQ. CDR3 length: 14 amino acids. Losses at the gene ends were 4 bases for V and 7 bases for J; bases not matched to a gene: 10. CDR3 sequence reads: CASSVSGVYNEQYF. The CDR3 DNA reads as TGCGCCAGCAGCGTTAGCGGGGTCTACAATGAGCAGTACTTC.

This clonotype came up a few times. V is TRBV12-3 or TRBV12-4 and J is TRBJ2-7; 7 bases align to TRBD2. The junction had 20 bases not matched to a gene; V was cut back by 2 bases and J by 7 bases. This CDR3 contains 18 residues. This chain's CDR3 is CASSLFPSEAGDLWEQYF. The CDR3 DNA follows: TGTGCCAGCAGTTTATTCCCATCCGAGGCGGGGGACCTCTGGGAGCAGTACTTC.